These 20 T cell receptor beta chains were sequenced from one sample in a study of T cell clonality in common variable immunodeficiency. Profiling relied on immunoSEQ multiplex PCR, and the TCRdb table lists in-frame clones only, not all of them. There are about 66,000 clones in the sample, none observed a single time. Sequencing was performed on peripheral blood mononuclear cells. All receptors come from a person between 18 and 75 years old in good health.

This clone was seen ten or more times. The read ends 3 residues shy of where the CDR3 ends; the end is completed using the germline J gene. The chain couples TRBV9 to TRBJ2-1; tentatively, D is TRBD2 (6 bases). The germline gives CDR1 SGDLS, CDR2 YYNGEE. V was shortened by 4 bases and J by 8 bases, with 13 bases between the two germline ends. The CDR3 consists of 13 residues. The CDR3 region is CASSLGTYDEQFF. The CDR3 bases that were read are TGTGCCAGCAGCCTCGGGACTTACGATGAG.

This clone was found many times. The read is 3 residues too short to cover the CDR3 end, so that end is filled in from the germline J gene. This sequence joins TRBV5-1 and TRBJ2-4, with 7 nucleotides matching TRBD2. Germline values: CDR1 SGHRS, CDR2 YFSETQ. The CDR3 sequence is 14 residues long. V was clipped by 7 bases and J by 8 bases; unmatched bases: 12. Incomplete CDR3 DNA: TGCGCCAGCTCCTTAGGGTCTGCGGGGGACATT. Its translation: CASSLGSAGDI. The whole CDR3 sequence is CASSLGSAGDIQYF.

The sample holds many counts of this clone. The read ends 3 residues before the CDR3 terminus; that terminus is restored from the germline J gene. The rearrangement uses TRBV20-1 and TRBJ2-4; 9 bases line up with TRBD2. With 0 bases clipped from V and 7 bases from J, the junction kept 7 bases outside the gene matches. This CDR3 has 15 residues. The germline gives CDR1 DFQATT, CDR2 SNEGSKA (reference sequence). The chain's CDR3 is CSARDWGGGANIQYF. The sequenced part of the CDR3 DNA is TGCAGTGCTAGAGACTGGGGCGGGGGGGCGAACATT.

This clone was recorded many times. With the read ending 3 residues before the CDR3 end, the germline J gene is used to fill in that end. The chain carries TRBV7-9 and TRBJ1-2; D is ambiguous. The CDR3 loop spans 13 amino acids. With 5 bases removed from V and 6 bases from J, the gap between germline ends came to 13 bases. Germline V gene data show CDR1 as SEHNR and CDR2 as FQNEAQ (reference sequence). The sequenced CDR3 bases are TGTGCCAGCAGCCTACGGGTTTTTCATGGC. Its translation: CASSLRVFHG. The complete CDR3 sequence is CASSLRVFHGYTF.

This clone was picked up many times. The observed sequence ends 3 residues before the CDR3 terminus, with the missing tail filled in from the germline J gene. The genes are TRBV19 and TRBJ1-4; maybe TRBD1 (5 bases). The CDR3 loop spans 16 amino acids. Germline CDR1 is LNHDA and CDR2 is SQIVND (reference sequence). V was clipped by 3 bases and J by 2 bases, with 13 bases between them. The DNA read from the CDR3 is TGTGCCAGTAGTATTCCCGCGGGGCGTACTAATGAAAAA. Its protein product is CASSIPAGRTNEK. The CDR3, in full, reads CASSIPAGRTNEKLFF.

This clone was recorded at least ten times. The read stops 3 residues short of the end of the CDR3; the missing end is completed from the germline J gene. The chain employs TRBV5-4 and TRBJ1-1; perhaps TRBD1 as D (6 bases). CDR3 length: 15 residues. Germline-derived CDR1 and CDR2 are SGHNT and YYREEE (reference sequence). The sequenced part of the CDR3 DNA is TGTGCCAGCAGCCCGGGGGGGCCAATCGGACCCCAG. As protein: CASSPGGPIGPQ. The entire CDR3 protein reads CASSPGGPIGPQAFF.

This clone was observed many times. The sequenced fragment ends 3 residues before the CDR3 boundary, so the rest is inferred from the germline J gene. The chain employs TRBV5-1 and TRBJ2-3; possibly TRBD2 for D (6 bases). Germline V lookup: CDR1 SGHRS, CDR2 YFSETQ. The CDR3 extends over 12 amino acids. The CDR3 protein is CASSLGGDPQYF. CDR3 DNA (partial): TGCGCCAGCAGCTTGGGGGGGGATCCG.

Ten or more counts support this clone. Partial CDR3 DNA: TGCAGTGCTAGAGCAGTTAATAATTCACCC. Its translation: CSARAVNNSP. The whole CDR3 protein reads CSARAVNNSPLHF. The rearrangement links TRBV20-1 to TRBJ1-6; D is uncertain. Read data end 3 residues before the CDR3 end; the end is taken from the germline J gene. Trimming removed 1 base from V and 5 bases from J, with 6 bases in between. The length of the CDR3 is 13 residues. CDR1 is DFQATT and CDR2 is SNEGSKA in the germline V gene (reference sequence).

This clone was recorded at least ten times. The read finishes 3 residues shy of the CDR3 end, and the germline J gene is used to complete it. This rearrangement joins TRBV6-1 to TRBJ2-7, with TRBD1 matching 8 bases. This CDR3 comprises 15 residues. With V trimmed by 3 bases and J by 2 bases, 6 bases remained unmatched. Germline CDR1 and CDR2: MNHNS and SASEGT. CDR3 in amino acids: CASSDLMTGAYEQYF. CDR3 bases read: TGTGCCAGCAGTGATCTGATGACAGGGGCCTACGAG.

In its sample, this clone was seen many times. The read ends 3 residues before the CDR3 terminus; that terminus is restored from the germline J gene. This chain joins TRBV7-3 and TRBJ2-5; unclear D gene. Trimming left V 4 bases short and J 1 base short, with 7 bases between. This CDR3 comprises 13 residues. Germline V gene data show CDR1 as SGHTA and CDR2 as FQGTGA. Incomplete CDR3 DNA: TGTGCCAGCAGCTACGGGTTCCAAGAGACC. Amino acids: CASSYGFQET. The entire CDR3 is CASSYGFQETQYF.

At least ten counts were recorded for this clone. The sequence runs out 3 residues before the end of the CDR3; the remainder is reconstructed from the germline J gene. The rearrangement links TRBV14 to TRBJ2-7; maybe TRBD1 (6 bases). Germline V lookup: CDR1 SGHDN, CDR2 FVKESK. The CDR3 runs 15 residues. The V gene lost 5 bases and the J gene lost 0 bases, with 14 bases spanning the gap. The sequenced CDR3 bases are TGTGCCAGCAGCTTAGGGACAATATTCTCCTACGAG. This gives the protein CASSLGTIFSYE. The complete CDR3 sequence is CASSLGTIFSYEQYF.

This clone was found many times. Read sequence stops 3 residues before the CDR3 end, and the germline J gene provides the missing end. The rearrangement uses TRBV18 and TRBJ2-2; weak D call: TRBD1 (6 bases). V was pared by 5 bases and J by 4 bases, with 11 bases between. CDR1 is KGHSH and CDR2 is LQKENI in the germline V gene. The CDR3 runs 14 residues. CDR3 DNA, as far as it was read: TGTGCCAGCTCAGATCAGGGGACCACCGGGGAG. This encodes CASSDQGTTGE. The entire CDR3 reads CASSDQGTTGELFF.

This clone was seen ten or more times. The CDR3 goes on 3 residues after the read ends, and that part is filled in from the germline J gene. This chain uses TRBV7-9 with TRBJ2-7, with D possibly TRBD2 on 6 matching bases. The germline V and J ends were trimmed by 5 bases and 0 bases, with 14 bases remaining between them. Germline CDR1 reads SEHNR; CDR2 reads FQNEAQ (reference sequence). This CDR3 spans 15 amino acids. The sequenced CDR3 bases are TGTGCCAGCAGCCTCGGAGGGGTAAGCTCCTACGAG. Protein sequence: CASSLGGVSSYE. The full CDR3 is CASSLGGVSSYEQYF.

This clone showed up many times. Read data end 3 residues before the CDR3 end; the end is taken from the germline J gene. The chain is built from TRBV4-2 and TRBJ1-3, with a weak D call TRBD1 (6 bases). Germline-derived CDR1 and CDR2 are LGHNA and YNFKEQ. This CDR3 is built from 16 residues. Deletions cut 3 bases from V and 0 bases from J, with 12 bases between. The CDR3: CASSHPGQGSGNTIYF. The covered CDR3 bases are TGTGCCAGCAGCCACCCGGGACAAGGCTCTGGAAACACC.

This clone was seen ten or more times. Read data end 3 residues before the CDR3 end; the end is taken from the germline J gene. This rearrangement joins TRBV2 to TRBJ2-3; D is unclear. The V gene lost 6 bases and the J gene lost 5 bases, with 9 bases spanning the gap. This CDR3 has 12 amino acids. Per the germline V gene, CDR1 is SNHLY and CDR2 is FYNNEI. CDR3 region: CASSVAGDTQYF. The DNA read from the CDR3 is TGTGCCAGCAGCGTCGCCGGAGATACG.

Many counts were recorded for this clone. The read stops 3 residues short of the end of the CDR3; the missing end is completed from the germline J gene. The chain uses TRBV20-1 and TRBJ2-7; D uncertain. CDR3 length equals 10 residues. V lost 5 bases to trimming and J lost 1 base, with 3 bases between them. The germline gives CDR1 DFQATT, CDR2 SNEGSKA (reference sequence). The sequenced part of the CDR3 DNA is TGCAGTGCTTATTCCTACGAG. Its translation: CSAYSYE. The entire CDR3 protein is CSAYSYEQYF.

Ten or more counts support this clone. With the read ending 3 residues before the CDR3 end, the germline J gene is used to fill in that end. The chain employs TRBV20-1 and TRBJ2-1; 10 bases fit TRBD2. The V and J ends lost 6 bases and 3 bases, in that order; junction bases with no gene match: 2. The CDR3 covers 13 residues. Germline CDR1 and CDR2: DFQATT and SNEGSKA (reference sequence). The CDR3 protein is CSAQRGGYNEQFF. CDR3 DNA, as far as it was read: TGCAGTGCCCAGCGGGGGGGCTACAATGAG.

This clone has ten or more counts. The DNA read from the CDR3 is TGTGCCAGCAGGCTTGGGACAGCCGGGAGAGGC. Translation: CASRLGTAGRG. The CDR3 in full is CASRLGTAGRGYTF. The chain links TRBV5-5 to TRBJ1-2, with 7 bases fitting TRBD1. The read terminates 3 residues ahead of where the CDR3 ends, so the germline J gene completes it. Germline assignment: CDR1 SGHKS and CDR2 YYEKEE (reference sequence). The CDR3 sequence is 14 residues long.

This clone was observed a handful of times. The CDR3 end lies 3 residues beyond the end of the read and is filled in from the germline J gene. This chain connects TRBV30 to TRBJ1-2, with TRBD1 as a possible D gene (5 bases). The CDR3 is made up of 14 amino acids. CDR1 and CDR2 from the germline V gene are GTSNPN and SVGIG (reference sequence). CDR3 sequence: CAWNYGGSYNDYTF. The DNA read from the CDR3 is TGTGCCTGGAATTATGGGGGGTCCTACAATGAC.

Many counts were recorded for this clone. CDR3 bases read: TGCGCCAGCAGCCCCTCGACAGGGGGCACCGGGGAG. This codes for CASSPSTGGTGE. The whole CDR3 protein reads CASSPSTGGTGELFF. This chain uses TRBV5-1 with TRBJ2-2; 9 bases are a match to TRBD1. The observed sequence ends 3 residues before the CDR3 terminus, with the missing tail filled in from the germline J gene. The length of the CDR3 is 15 residues. The junction had 5 bases not matched to a gene; V was cut back by 4 bases and J by 4 bases. Per germline, CDR1 SGHRS and CDR2 YFSETQ.